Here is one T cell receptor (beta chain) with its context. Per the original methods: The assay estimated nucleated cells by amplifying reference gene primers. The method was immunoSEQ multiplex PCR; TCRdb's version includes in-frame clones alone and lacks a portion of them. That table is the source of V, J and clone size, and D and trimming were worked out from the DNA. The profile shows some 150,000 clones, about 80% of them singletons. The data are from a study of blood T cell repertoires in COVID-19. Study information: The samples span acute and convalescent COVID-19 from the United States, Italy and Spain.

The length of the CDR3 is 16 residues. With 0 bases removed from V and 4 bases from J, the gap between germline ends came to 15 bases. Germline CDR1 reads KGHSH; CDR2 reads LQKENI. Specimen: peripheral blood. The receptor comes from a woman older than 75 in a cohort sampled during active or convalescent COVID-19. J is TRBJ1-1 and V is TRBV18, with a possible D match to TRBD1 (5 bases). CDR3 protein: CASSPPVRGSGTEAFF. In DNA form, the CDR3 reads TGTGCCAGCTCACCACCGGTTAGGGGCTCGGGCACTGAAGCTTTCTTT.